The source of this TCR beta chain is a study of T cells in Graves' hyperthyroidism and ophthalmopathy. The J segment lost 6 bases and the V segment lost 2 bases, leaving 7 bases of the junction unmatched. CDR1 SGDLS and CDR2 YYNGEE come from the germline V gene. The CDR3 has 16 amino acids. This clonotype has a single count. What was amplified from RNA transcripts were TCR beta CDR3 regions. The study used the HTBI primer set for a first-round RT-PCR of the TCR CDR3. Each CDR3 protein gets one entry after TCRdb re-called the multiplex PCR reads with MiXCR. The sample includes approximately 600,000 distinct CDR3 sequences, 14% seen only once; the top ten take less than 6%.

This chain links TRBV9 with TRBJ2-2; the match to TRBD2 covers 10 bases. The source material was blood. The TCR originated in a woman in her twenties or thirties with Graves' hyperthyroidism that later progressed to Graves' ophthalmopathy. In nucleotides, the CDR3 is TGTGCCAGCAGCGTGGGAGGGACTAGCGCCTCCGGGGAGCTGTTTTTT. Protein product: CASSVGGTSASGELFF. Based on the CDR3 plus reference TRBV9 and TRBJ2-2, the full variable domain is DSGVTQTPKHLITATGQRVTLRCSPRSGDLSVYWYQQSLDQGLQFLIQYYNGEERAKGNILERFSAQQFPDLHSELNLSSLELGDSALYFCASSVGGTSASGELFFGEGSRLTVL.